This T cell receptor (beta chain) was profiled in a study of blood T cell repertoires in COVID-19. Study summary: The cDNA or gDNA used as material had been derived from T cells, B-cell-depleted T cells, or PBMCs.

In the authors' workflow: How many nucleated cells were present was estimated from reference gene primer amplification. Libraries were prepared by immunoSEQ multiplex PCR; TCRdb keeps only in-frame clonotypes and omits some of them. The V and J calls and the clone size are those of that table, but D and trimming were determined from the DNA. The table has roughly 190,000 clones, about 85% seen once; the top ten hold 7.5% to 9.5%. Sample: peripheral blood. The clonotype originates from a woman aged 55-75 years with acute or convalescent COVID-19.

CDR3 sequence: CASSHSDNPCTDTQYF. The CDR3 DNA reads as TGCGCCAGCAGTCATTCCGACAACCCTTGCACAGATACGCAGTATTTT. This rearrangement joins TRBV23-1 to TRBJ2-3; D call uncertain. TRBV23-1 carries the ORF label, with uncertain function. This CDR3 has 16 residues. Trimming pared 3 bases from V and 1 base from J, leaving 14 bases between.